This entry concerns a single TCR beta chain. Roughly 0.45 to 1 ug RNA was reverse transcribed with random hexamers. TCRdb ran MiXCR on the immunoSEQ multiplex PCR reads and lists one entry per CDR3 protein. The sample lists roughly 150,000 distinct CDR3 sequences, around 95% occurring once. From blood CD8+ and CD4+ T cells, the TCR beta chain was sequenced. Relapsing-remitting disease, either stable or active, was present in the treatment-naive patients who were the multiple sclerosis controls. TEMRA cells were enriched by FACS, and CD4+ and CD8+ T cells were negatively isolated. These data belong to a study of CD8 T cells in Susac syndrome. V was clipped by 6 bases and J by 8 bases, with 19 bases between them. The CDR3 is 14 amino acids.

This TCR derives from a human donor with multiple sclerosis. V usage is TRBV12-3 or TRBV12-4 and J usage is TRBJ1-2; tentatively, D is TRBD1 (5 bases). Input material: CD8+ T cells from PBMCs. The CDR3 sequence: CASSPPGPSTGYTF. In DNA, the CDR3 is TGTGCCAGCAGCCCACCGGGACCGAGTACCGGCTACACCTTC.